The clone carrying this T cell receptor beta chain was seen only once. The antigen is undetermined. TCRdb re-analysed the 5' RACE reads in MiXCR, keeping a single row per CDR3 protein. The table includes roughly 240,000 distinct CDR3 sequences, around 32% detected once. The data belong to a study of CD8 T cells in ankylosing spondylitis. Findings of the study overall: What seemed typical of ankylosing spondylitis blood was a TCR beta motif built from about 8 highly homologous variants. Peripheral blood held disease-linked clones only at relatively low frequency, and these were CD8+.

V gave up 6 bases and J gave up 6 bases, with 11 bases separating them. Germline-derived CDR1 and CDR2 are KGHSH and LQKENI. The CDR3 is made up of 13 amino acids. The sequence derives from a male donor with ankylosing spondylitis or in good health (not recorded which). The chain links TRBV18 to TRBJ1-4; D might be TRBD1 (5 bases). Sequencing input: blood, either unsorted or a sorted T cell fraction (not recorded which). The CDR3 protein is CASSSGRHEKLFF. CDR3 in DNA: TGTGCCAGCTCGTCAGGGCGCCATGAAAAACTGTTTTTT.